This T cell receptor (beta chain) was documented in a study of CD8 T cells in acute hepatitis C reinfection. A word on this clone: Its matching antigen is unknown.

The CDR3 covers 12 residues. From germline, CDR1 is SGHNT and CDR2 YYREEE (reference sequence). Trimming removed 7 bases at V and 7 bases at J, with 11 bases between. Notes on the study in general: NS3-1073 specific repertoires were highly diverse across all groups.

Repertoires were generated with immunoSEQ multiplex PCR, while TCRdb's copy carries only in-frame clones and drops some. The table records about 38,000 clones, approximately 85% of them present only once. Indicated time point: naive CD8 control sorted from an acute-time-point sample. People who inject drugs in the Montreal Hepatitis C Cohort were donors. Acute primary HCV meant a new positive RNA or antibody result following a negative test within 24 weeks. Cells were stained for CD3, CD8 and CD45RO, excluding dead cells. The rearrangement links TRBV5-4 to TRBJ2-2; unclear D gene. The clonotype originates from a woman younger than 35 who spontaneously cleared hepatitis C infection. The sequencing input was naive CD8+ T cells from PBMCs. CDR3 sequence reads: CASVLVNGELFF. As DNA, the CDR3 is TGTGCCAGCGTGCTCGTGAACGGGGAGCTGTTTTTT.